The next 2 T cell receptor beta chains were all read from a single sample in a study of cytomegalovirus exposure and HLA in healthy donors. The PCR was carried out with 60 Vbeta primers and 13 Jbeta primers. Repertoires were generated with immunoSEQ multiplex PCR, while TCRdb's copy carries only in-frame clones and drops some. This table holds around 130,000 clones, just over 65% found once. What was sequenced was PBMCs. Receptor source: a man between 18 and 35 years old in good health and CMV-seronegative.

Only a few counts were recorded for this clone. The germline gene is not matched at one end of the junction; a read error may be the cause. The V and J genes are TRBV7-9 and TRBJ1-2; TRBD1 matches 9 bases. There are 15 residues in the CDR3. Looked up from germline, CDR1 is SEHNR and CDR2 is FQNEAQ (reference sequence). In DNA, the CDR3 is TGTGCCAGCAGTCCATCTGGACAGGGGAACTATGGCTACCCCTTC. Translation: CASSPSGQGNYGYPF.

This clone was seen only a few times. The chain uses TRBV5-1 and TRBJ2-1; TRBD2 aligns across 12 bases. CDR1 is SGHRS and CDR2 is YFSETQ in the germline V gene. The CDR3 sequence is 16 residues long. Germline trimming cut 4 bases from V and 7 bases from J; bases unmatched to any gene: 9. The CDR3, as DNA: TGCGCCAGCAGCCTGGGGGGACTAGCGGGTTTAAATGAGCAGTTCTTC. Amino acids: CASSLGGLAGLNEQFF.